Listed below are T cell receptor beta chains from one sample, sequenced in a study of blood T cell repertoires in COVID-19. Measured with immunoSEQ multiplex PCR; TCRdb has only the in-frame clones, and not every one. This sample has roughly 140,000 clones, with roughly 76% found just once. Sequenced: peripheral blood. The receptors were gathered from a human donor with acute or convalescent COVID-19. The donor label of this sample is uncertain. Both conserved end residues are trimmed from each CDR3. Each record gives: J gene, D gene, CDR3 length, clone size, V gene, CDR3 protein. A D gene is named only where the DNA matches it firmly. Not every row has a clone size; where given, it reads once, few, many or a size class.

j_call: TRBJ1-1; d_call: TRBD1; cdr3_length: 14; clone_size: -; v_call: TRBV7-3; cdr3_aa: ASSSHAGTDNTEAF
j_call: TRBJ1-1; d_call: -; cdr3_length: 10; clone_size: once; v_call: TRBV25-1; cdr3_aa: ASSTGFTEAF
j_call: TRBJ1-1; d_call: -; cdr3_length: 11; clone_size: -; v_call: TRBV2; cdr3_aa: ASRVGLQWQAF
j_call: TRBJ1-5; d_call: TRBD1; cdr3_length: 12; clone_size: -; v_call: TRBV7-8; cdr3_aa: ASSRTGVNQPQH
j_call: TRBJ1-2; d_call: TRBD1; cdr3_length: 14; clone_size: -; v_call: TRBV7-9; cdr3_aa: ASSLVGTGINYGYT
j_call: TRBJ2-7; d_call: -; cdr3_length: 13; clone_size: once; v_call: TRBV9; cdr3_aa: ASSVGPGRGYEQY
j_call: TRBJ1-1; d_call: TRBD1; cdr3_length: 14; clone_size: -; v_call: TRBV6-5; cdr3_aa: ASSYTLDRGNTEAF
j_call: TRBJ2-2; d_call: TRBD1; cdr3_length: 12; clone_size: -; v_call: TRBV19; cdr3_aa: ASSGRGLGGELF
j_call: TRBJ2-3; d_call: -; cdr3_length: 13; clone_size: once; v_call: TRBV15; cdr3_aa: ATSTTDSSTDTQY
j_call: TRBJ1-6; d_call: -; cdr3_length: 16; clone_size: -; v_call: TRBV27; cdr3_aa: ASSSPRASGSYNSPLH